These 18 T cell receptor beta chains originate from one sample sequenced in a study of OX40 agonist ivuxolimab in advanced cancers. TCRdb's table, derived via immunoSEQ multiplex PCR, lists solely in-frame clones and lacks some. The repertoire includes more than 60,000 clones, 90% of them detected once, and more than 0.3% sits in the top ten. The sample was CD4+ or CD8+ T cells sorted from blood, taken in a trial of the OX40 agonist ivuxolimab. The receptor source for this set is an adult with an advanced solid tumor such as melanoma, head and neck, liver or kidney cancer.

The chain recombines TRBV19 with TRBJ2-5; 7 bases are a match to TRBD1. After removal of 9 bases from V and 7 bases from J, the junction contained 17 bases not matched to a gene. This CDR3 contains 15 residues. CDR1 and CDR2 (germline): LNHDA, SQIVND (reference sequence). DNA for the CDR3: TGTGCCAGCTCCCCGACAGGGAATCGGGGCGGGACCCAGTACTTC. It specifies CASSPTGNRGGTQYF.

The chain carries TRBV5-4 and TRBJ1-2; D call uncertain. Trimming pared 4 bases from V and 3 bases from J, leaving 4 bases between. CDR1 is SGHNT, CDR2 YYREEE, per germline (reference sequence). The CDR3 is 11 amino acids. As DNA, the CDR3 is TGTGCCAGCAGCAACTACTATGGCTACACCTTC. Encoded protein: CASSNYYGYTF.

The J gene is TRBJ2-3, the V gene TRBV29-1; 7 bases align to TRBD2. Germline trimming cut 3 bases from V and 1 base from J; bases unmatched to any gene: 7. Per germline, CDR1 SQVTM and CDR2 ANQGSEA. This CDR3 has 15 amino acids. CDR3 amino acids: CSVEAQRGGTDTQYF. CDR3 coding DNA: TGCAGCGTTGAGGCCCAGCGGGGAGGCACAGATACGCAGTATTTT.

The chain combines TRBV18 with TRBJ2-5; perhaps TRBD1 as D (5 bases). There are 14 residues in the CDR3. Germline assignment: CDR1 KGHSH and CDR2 LQKENI. Trimming took 0 bases from V and 4 from J, leaving 9 bases between them. CDR3: CASSPPTVLETQYF. The CDR3 DNA reads as TGTGCCAGCTCACCACCGACAGTACTAGAGACCCAGTACTTC.

The chain uses TRBV5-6 and TRBJ2-7, with a possible D match to TRBD2 (5 bases). Germline CDR1 is SGHDT and CDR2 is YYEEEE. The V and J ends lost 1 base and 4 bases respectively, with 12 bases between them. The CDR3 runs to 14 residues. The CDR3 sequence: CASSLYELGYEQYF. The CDR3 DNA reads TGTGCCAGCAGCTTGTACGAACTAGGATACGAGCAGTACTTC.

V gene TRBV5-8 combines with J gene TRBJ2-1, with 8 positions matching TRBD2. The ends lost 4 bases at V and 2 bases at J; junction bases unmatched: 5. Germline V lookup: CDR1 SGHTS, CDR2 YDEGEE. CDR3 size: 15 residues. CDR3 region: CASSGRGGPYNEQFF. As DNA, the CDR3 is TGTGCCAGCAGCGGTCGGGGGGGCCCCTACAATGAGCAGTTCTTC.

V is TRBV7-9 and J is TRBJ2-7; 10 nucleotides line up with TRBD1. J lost 6 bases, V lost 5 bases, and 4 bases had no gene match. Germline V gene lookup returns CDR1 SEHNR and CDR2 FQNEAQ (reference sequence). The CDR3 runs to 13 residues. CDR3 DNA sequence: TGTGCCAGCAGCATGGGACAGGGGAGCGAGCAGTACTTC. The encoded protein is CASSMGQGSEQYF.

The chain is built from TRBV2 and TRBJ2-2, with D possibly TRBD1 on 6 matching bases. There are 14 residues in the CDR3. Germline CDR1 and CDR2: SNHLY and FYNNEI. V dropped 6 bases and J dropped 4 bases, with 12 bases sitting between them. For the CDR3, the DNA is TGTGCCAGCAGGAAAAACAGGGTCACCGGGGAGCTGTTTTTT. Its protein is CASRKNRVTGELFF.

This chain joins TRBV4-2 and TRBJ2-2; D unclear. Germline CDR1 reads LGHNA; CDR2 reads YNFKEQ. The CDR3 contains 14 residues. V dropped 0 bases and J dropped 5 bases, with 7 bases sitting between them. Here the CDR3 reads CASSQDFATGELFF. The CDR3, as DNA: TGTGCCAGCAGCCAAGATTTTGCTACCGGGGAGCTGTTTTTT.

The chain has TRBV19 and TRBJ1-1; D not resolved. In germline, CDR1 is LNHDA, CDR2 SQIVND (reference sequence). V lost 5 bases and J 7 bases, leaving 17 bases between the germline ends. This CDR3 has 14 residues. The CDR3 coding sequence is TGTGCCAGTAGTCTGGACCGGGCCTCACTTGAAGCTTTCTTT. Its translation: CASSLDRASLEAFF.

The rearrangement joins TRBV15 to TRBJ1-4, with unresolved D. CDR3 length: 15 residues. V was shortened by 5 bases and J by 3 bases, with 13 bases between the two germline ends. The germline V gene has CDR1 LNHNV and CDR2 YYDKDF (reference sequence). CDR3 bases: TGTGCCACCAGCGCAGTTGGCGGGCCTAATGAAAAACTGTTTTTT. Its protein is CATSAVGGPNEKLFF.

The chain joins TRBV28 to TRBJ2-1; D is perhaps TRBD2 (5 bases). The V gene lost 5 bases and the J gene lost 0 bases, with 14 bases spanning the gap. The CDR3 sequence is 16 residues long. The germline V gene encodes CDR1 MDHEN and CDR2 SYDVKM. The CDR3 loop reads CASSPLSGGSYNEQFF. The CDR3 DNA sequence: TGTGCCAGCAGTCCACTGAGCGGAGGCTCCTACAATGAGCAGTTCTTC.

This clone was counted only a few times. The chain carries TRBV7-2 and TRBJ2-3; D unresolved. The CDR3 consists of 13 residues. Germline V lookup: CDR1 SGHTA, CDR2 FQGNSA. V was clipped by 2 bases and J by 7 bases, with 10 bases between them. In DNA form, the CDR3 reads TGTGCCAGCAGCTTAACGGGCACCAATACGCAGTATTTT. Amino acid sequence: CASSLTGTNTQYF.

V usage is TRBV7-8 and J usage is TRBJ2-5; 14 nucleotides align to TRBD2. Judging by the DNA end, TRBJ2-7 fits better; the J call may be wrong. There are 17 residues in the CDR3. The germline V gene encodes CDR1 SGHVS and CDR2 FQNEAQ. The CDR3 protein is CASSLEGLAGVGYEQYF. CDR3 sequence (DNA): TGTGCCAGCAGCTTAGAGGGACTAGCGGGAGTGGGCTACGAGCAGTACTTC.

As for this clone: The sample has other DNA sequences that encode this CDR3 too. V gene TRBV28 combines with J gene TRBJ1-1, with D possibly TRBD1 on 5 matching bases. Per germline, CDR1 MDHEN and CDR2 SYDVKM. This CDR3 is 14 amino acids long. Between the trimmed V and J ends, which lost 2 bases and 4 bases, there was a span of 11 bases. The chain's CDR3 is CASSLRGGSTEAFF. The CDR3 DNA follows: TGTGCCAGCAGTTTACGTGGGGGGAGCACTGAAGCTTTCTTT.

The chain couples TRBV19 to TRBJ1-1; the D gene is possibly TRBD1 (6 bases). This CDR3 has 17 residues. Deletions cut 4 bases from V and 5 bases from J, with 23 bases between. The germline gives CDR1 LNHDA, CDR2 SQIVND (reference sequence). CDR3 sequence: CASSKRTRQARGTEAFF. CDR3 DNA: TGTGCCAGTAGTAAGAGAACGAGACAGGCCCGGGGAACTGAAGCTTTCTTT.

V usage is TRBV5-1 and J usage is TRBJ2-1; 16 positions agree with TRBD2. The CDR3 has 15 residues. Trimming at V came to 4 bases and at J to 12 bases, leaving 7 bases not matched to a gene. Germline V gene data show CDR1 as SGHRS and CDR2 as YFSETQ. The CDR3 sequence is CASSNGTSGGAGQFF. CDR3 nucleotides: TGCGCCAGCAGCAACGGGACTAGCGGGGGGGCTGGGCAGTTCTTC.

The rearrangement joins TRBV18 to TRBJ2-7; 9 bases agree with TRBD2. CDR3 length: 16 amino acids. The germline CDR1 and CDR2 sequences are KGHSH and LQKENI. Trimming removed 0 bases from V and 2 bases from J; junction bases left unmatched: 5. The CDR3: CASSPPGLAGAYEQYF. The CDR3 DNA reads as TGTGCCAGCTCACCACCGGGACTAGCAGGGGCCTACGAGCAGTACTTC.